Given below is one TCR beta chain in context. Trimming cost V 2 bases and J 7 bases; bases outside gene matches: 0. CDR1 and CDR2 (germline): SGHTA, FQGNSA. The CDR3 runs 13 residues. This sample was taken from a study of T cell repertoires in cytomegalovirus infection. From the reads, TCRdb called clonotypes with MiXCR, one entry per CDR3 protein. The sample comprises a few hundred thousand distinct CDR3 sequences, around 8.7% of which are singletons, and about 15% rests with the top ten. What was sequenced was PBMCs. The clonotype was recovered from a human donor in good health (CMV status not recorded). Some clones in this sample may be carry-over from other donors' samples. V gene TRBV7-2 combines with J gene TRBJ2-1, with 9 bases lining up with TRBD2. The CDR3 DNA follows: TGTGCCAGCAGCTTACTAGCGGGAAATGAGCAGTTCTTC. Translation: CASSLLAGNEQFF.